These T cell receptor beta chains were read from a single sample in a study of blood T cell repertoires in COVID-19. TCRdb's copy holds only in-frame clones and misses some; the assay was immunoSEQ multiplex PCR. The sample contains hundreds of thousands of clones, about 83% of which appear only once. Specimen: PBMCs or T cells enriched from blood (not recorded which). All receptors derive from a woman between 40 and 55 years old who had recovered from COVID-19. Both conserved end residues are part of each CDR3.

11,TRBV30,TRBJ2-1,CAWSWREELFF
14,TRBV6-5,TRBJ2-7,CASSTTQSSYEQYF
13,TRBV5-6,TRBJ1-5,CASSLPEGQPQHF
15,TRBV27,TRBJ1-6,CASRRTGTVNSPLHF
15,TRBV28,TRBJ2-3,CASSFRAGRTDTQYF
16,TRBV11-3,TRBJ1-1,CASSLGQGRKNTEAFF
15,TRBV24-1,TRBJ2-5,CATSDFGQGGETQYF
17,TRBV7-2,TRBJ2-5,CASSLAGLAGEKETQYF
14,TRBV12-5,TRBJ1-3,CASGPGGGGNTIYF
19,TRBV28,TRBJ1-4,CASSPRGTGVVATNEKLFF
18,TRBV10-1,TRBJ2-1,CASRPRGSSGRSYNEQFF
17,TRBV11-2,TRBJ2-5,CASSPLRPSGRGETQYF
14,TRBV3-1/TRBV3-2,TRBJ2-3,CASSQTSSTDTQYF
14,TRBV28,TRBJ2-5,CASNPLAAGGTQYF
14,TRBV7-2,TRBJ1-5,CASRSGTGNQPQHF
18,TRBV7-3,TRBJ2-3,CASSLKGYSSGSTDTQYF
16,TRBV7-9,TRBJ1-3,CASSPMVGGASNTIYF
15,TRBV7-8,TRBJ1-6,CASSLEQGAYSPLHF
15,TRBV2,TRBJ2-3,CASIKLNLSTDTQYF
14,TRBV9,TRBJ2-2,CASSVAPNTGELFF
15,TRBV4-2,TRBJ2-7,CASSQGDSLSYEQYF
14,TRBV7-9,TRBJ2-7,CASSASGQNYEQYF
16,TRBV5-7,TRBJ2-7,CASSLGGRDRTYEQYF
14,TRBV2,TRBJ2-3,CASGGRGMTDTQYF
17,TRBV5-5,TRBJ2-6,CASSGQVGLPGANVLTF
16,TRBV19,TRBJ1-6,CASTTMTYPGNSPLHF
14,TRBV19,TRBJ2-1,CASSIVASGAEQFF
14,TRBV6-9,TRBJ2-7,CASRRTGDPYEQYF
14,TRBV4-3,TRBJ2-7,CASSQEYPSYEQYF
14,TRBV27,TRBJ1-1,CATHRGQGGTEAFF
15,TRBV28,TRBJ1-3,CASRGPQGAGNTIYF
17,TRBV2,TRBJ1-2,CASSVDGQGSLNYGYTF
14,TRBV28,TRBJ1-2,CASSLDRGYRGYTF
14,TRBV24-1,TRBJ1-1,CATSDPTGGTEAFF
14,TRBV27,TRBJ1-1,CASSQDRGLVEAFF
12,TRBV12-3/TRBV12-4,TRBJ1-2,CASKGTDYGYTF
13,TRBV7-9,TRBJ2-7,CASTPTGTYEQYF
14,TRBV20-1,TRBJ2-5,CSASSVGLAETQYF
16,TRBV3-1/TRBV3-2,TRBJ2-1,CASSHFAGSSYNEQFF
18,TRBV19,TRBJ2-6,CASSTSGQGASGANVLTF
17,TRBV4-3,TRBJ2-3,CASSQEGQGARTDTQYF
15,TRBV7-2,TRBJ1-1,CASSSQGSMNTEAFF
14,TRBV18,TRBJ2-7,CASSFGTGSYEQYF
15,TRBV18,TRBJ1-3,CASSPTAGVGNTIYF
13,TRBV4-3,TRBJ2-3,CASSKGLADTQYF
18,TRBV6-2/TRBV6-3,TRBJ2-2,CASSQGLAGGDDTGELFF
14,TRBV28,TRBJ2-7,CASSLAGGEGEQYF
13,TRBV28,TRBJ1-2,CASSNRDRGFYTF
14,TRBV7-2,TRBJ1-2,CASSLHDRGNGYTF
15,TRBV9,TRBJ2-2,CASSASGVLRGELFF
15,TRBV7-9,TRBJ1-2,CASSFRTDLPYRYTF
13,TRBV7-2,TRBJ1-2,CASSTGQGYGYTF
14,TRBV19,TRBJ2-7,CASRPTGVGYEQYF